Sequencing of this TCR beta chain was carried out in a study of sequential checkpoint blockade in melanoma. Study information: Randomization was 1:1 between first-line nivolumab→ipilimumab and ipilimumab→nivolumab. Approximately 20 patients had tumor biopsies before treatment and at week 13. Each arm's sequence ended with maintenance nivolumab. Around 90 pretreatment tumor DNA samples were TCRβ immunosequenced.

The sample's treatment: randomized to nivolumab then ipilimumab (arm A) or the reverse (arm B). In germline, CDR1 is MDHEN, CDR2 SYDVKM. Trimming pared 5 bases from V and 5 bases from J, leaving 10 bases between. The CDR3 runs to 13 residues. The table came from immunoSEQ multiplex PCR; TCRdb's copy has only in-frame clones and leaves some out. This table has about 20,000 clones, 60% to 75% appearing once. The receptor comes from a human donor with melanoma. Here the sequenced sample was tumor tissue (inferred from file names), taken from a patient given nivolumab and ipilimumab in sequence. The chain carries TRBV28 and TRBJ1-5; weak D call: TRBD1 (6 bases). CDR3 in amino acids: CASSPGVYQPQHF. The CDR3 DNA follows: TGTGCCAGCAGTCCAGGGGTTTATCAGCCCCAGCATTTT. The whole variable domain, remainder taken from reference TRBV28 and TRBJ1-5, is DVKVTQSSRYLVKRTGEKVFLECVQDMDHENMFWYRQDPGLGLRLIYFSYDVKMKEKGDIPEGYSVSREKKERFSLILESASTNQTSMYLCASSPGVYQPQHFGDGTRLSIL.